Listed below are T cell receptor beta chains from one sample, sequenced in a study of radiotherapy plus CTLA-4 blockade in lung cancer. The data were produced by immunoSEQ multiplex PCR, yet TCRdb's version contains in-frame clones alone and is incomplete. The data contain roughly 100,000 clones, around 83% of them singletons. Sequencing used peripheral blood, obtained from a patient treated with radiotherapy plus ipilimumab. These TCRs come from a human donor with non-small cell lung cancer who had a partial response to radiotherapy plus ipilimumab. Each CDR3 is given with its conserved first and last residue. The D gene is left open where the match is weak. A row's size may be missing; if present it is once, few, many or a size class.

D: TRBD1
V: TRBV6-5
size: .
J: TRBJ2-7
DNA: TGTGCCAGCAGCCGGACAGGGCTCGAGCAGTACTTC
CDR3: CASSRTGLEQYF

D: TRBD2
V: TRBV29-1
size: .
J: TRBJ2-7
DNA: TGCAGCGTTAGGACTAGCGGGTACTACGAGCAGTACTTC
CDR3: CSVRTSGYYEQYF

D: TRBD1
V: TRBV28
size: once
J: TRBJ1-2
DNA: TGTGCCAGCAGTTCTACAGGGGGCGCAGATCGCTTCTATGGCTACACCTTC
CDR3: CASSSTGGADRFYGYTF

D: .
V: TRBV27
size: .
J: TRBJ2-3
DNA: TGTGCCAGCAGCCCCGACAGCCTTAGCACAGATACGCAGTATTTT
CDR3: CASSPDSLSTDTQYF

D: .
V: TRBV7-9
size: .
J: TRBJ1-3
DNA: TGTGCCAGCAGCGCCGACAGTGGCTCTGGAAACACCATATATTTT
CDR3: CASSADSGSGNTIYF

D: .
V: TRBV5-6
size: once
J: TRBJ2-7
DNA: TGTGCCAGCAGCTTGGGAGATACCTACGAGCAGTACTTC
CDR3: CASSLGDTYEQYF

D: TRBD1
V: TRBV30
size: .
J: TRBJ2-7
DNA: TGTGCCTGGAGTGTAACAGGGGGCTACGAGCAGTACTTC
CDR3: CAWSVTGGYEQYF

D: .
V: TRBV9
size: .
J: TRBJ1-1
DNA: TGTGCCAGCAGCGGGGGTTCGGGGACTGAAGCTTTCTTT
CDR3: CASSGGSGTEAFF

D: .
V: TRBV5-1
size: .
J: TRBJ1-1
DNA: TGCGCCACCAGGGGTGGGGGGGCGCTTGGTGGCACTGAAGCTTTCTTT
CDR3: CATRGGGALGGTEAFF

D: TRBD2
V: TRBV2
size: few
J: TRBJ2-3
DNA: TGTGCCAGCAGTGAACAGCGGGACACAGATACGCAGTATTTT
CDR3: CASSEQRDTDTQYF

D: TRBD2
V: TRBV5-1
size: .
J: TRBJ2-1
DNA: TGCGCCAGCAGCTTGAGGCCTAGCGGGAGTGACAATGAGCAGTTCTTC
CDR3: CASSLRPSGSDNEQFF

D: .
V: TRBV15
size: .
J: TRBJ2-1
DNA: TGTGCCACCAGCAGGGAGGGAACTCCCGCGGAGCAGTTCTTC
CDR3: CATSREGTPAEQFF

D: TRBD2
V: TRBV27
size: .
J: TRBJ2-2
DNA: TGTGCCAGCAGGCTAAGCGGGAATGGGGAGCTGTTTTTT
CDR3: CASRLSGNGELFF

D: .
V: TRBV2
size: .
J: TRBJ2-5
DNA: TGTGCCAGCATTCGAGGTGAGGGAGAGACCCAGTACTTC
CDR3: CASIRGEGETQYF

D: .
V: TRBV21-1
size: .
J: TRBJ2-1
DNA: TGTGCCAGCAGCAGACCCGGGACAGGCGGTAATGCGCGGGAGGGCCGTGGGTGCAATGAGCAGTTCTTC
CDR3: CASSRPGTGGNAREGRGCNEQFF

D: TRBD2
V: TRBV11-2
size: few
J: TRBJ2-1
DNA: TGTGCCAGCAGCCGCCAACGTAGCGGGATATACAATGAGCAGTTCTTC
CDR3: CASSRQRSGIYNEQFF

D: .
V: TRBV27
size: .
J: TRBJ2-7
DNA: TGTGCCAGCGGGTTACGGGGGTCCTACGAGCAGTACTTC
CDR3: CASGLRGSYEQYF

D: .
V: TRBV5-1
size: .
J: TRBJ2-2
DNA: TGCGCCAGCAGCTTGCTACCGAATACCGGGGAGCTGTTTTTT
CDR3: CASSLLPNTGELFF

D: TRBD1
V: TRBV5-1
size: .
J: TRBJ1-2
DNA: TGCGCCAGCAGCTTGAGAGGGGGCAATGGCTACACCTTC
CDR3: CASSLRGGNGYTF

D: .
V: TRBV28
size: .
J: TRBJ1-5
DNA: TGTGCCAGCAGTCCACAGGAATATAGCAATCAGCCCCAGCATTTT
CDR3: CASSPQEYSNQPQHF

D: TRBD1
V: TRBV30
size: .
J: TRBJ2-7
DNA: TGTGCCTGGGCTGAGGACAGGGGGTTTCACGAGCAGTACTTC
CDR3: CAWAEDRGFHEQYF

D: .
V: TRBV6-1
size: .
J: TRBJ2-5
DNA: TGTGCCAGCAGTGAAGCGGGGGGTCGAGAGACCCAGTACTTC
CDR3: CASSEAGGRETQYF

D: .
V: TRBV7-9
size: .
J: TRBJ1-5
DNA: TGTGCCAGCAGCCATGGACAGAATCAGCCCCAGCATTTT
CDR3: CASSHGQNQPQHF

D: TRBD2
V: TRBV7-8
size: .
J: TRBJ2-2
DNA: TGTGCCAGCAGTGCAAGTAGCGGGAGGGCCCACACCGGGGAGCTGTTTTTT
CDR3: CASSASSGRAHTGELFF

D: .
V: TRBV11-3
size: once
J: TRBJ2-1
DNA: TGTGCCAGCAGCTTAGATTTGGGCGATGAGCAGTTCTTC
CDR3: CASSLDLGDEQFF

D: TRBD2
V: TRBV19
size: .
J: TRBJ2-5
DNA: TGTGCCAGTAGTATACGGGGGGTACAGACCCAGTACTTC
CDR3: CASSIRGVQTQYF

D: .
V: TRBV5-7
size: few
J: TRBJ2-7
DNA: TGTGCCAGCAGCTGGCACCCGTCGGGGGAGCAGTACTTC
CDR3: CASSWHPSGEQYF

D: .
V: TRBV5-1
size: .
J: TRBJ2-7
DNA: TGCGCCAGCAGCGTAGGACCGACTAGGGTCGGAAGCTACGAGCAGTACTTC
CDR3: CASSVGPTRVGSYEQYF

D: TRBD1
V: TRBV19
size: .
J: TRBJ2-7
DNA: TGTGCCAGTAGTGTGGACAGGGGAAGCTACGAGCAGTACTTC
CDR3: CASSVDRGSYEQYF

D: .
V: TRBV4-1
size: .
J: TRBJ1-1
DNA: TGCGCCAGCAGCCAAGCGAGGGCTTCGAACACTGAAGCTTTCTTT
CDR3: CASSQARASNTEAFF

D: .
V: TRBV7-6
size: .
J: TRBJ2-4
DNA: TGTGCCAGCAGCTTACGAACAGTAAACATTCAGTACTTC
CDR3: CASSLRTVNIQYF

D: .
V: TRBV18
size: once
J: TRBJ1-2
DNA: TGTGCCAGCTCACCAACAGACTATGGCTACACCTTC
CDR3: CASSPTDYGYTF

D: .
V: TRBV7-3
size: .
J: TRBJ1-4
DNA: TGTGCCAGCAGCCCTTCGGGGTCCTCTGGAGAAAAACTGTTTTTT
CDR3: CASSPSGSSGEKLFF

D: .
V: TRBV4-2
size: .
J: TRBJ1-3
DNA: TGTGCCAGCAGAAGGACGGAGGACTCTGGAAACACCATATATTTT
CDR3: CASRRTEDSGNTIYF

D: .
V: TRBV2
size: .
J: TRBJ1-1
DNA: TGTGCCAGCAGTGAAGGACAGGAGAACACTGAAGCTTTCTTT
CDR3: CASSEGQENTEAFF

D: .
V: TRBV28
size: once
J: TRBJ1-5
DNA: TGTGCCAGCATATCCGGCCAGGGTCAGGTTCAGCCCCAGCATTTT
CDR3: CASISGQGQVQPQHF

D: .
V: TRBV11-3
size: .
J: TRBJ1-1
DNA: TGTGCCAGCAGCTTAGACGGTAACACTGAAGCTTTCTTT
CDR3: CASSLDGNTEAFF

D: TRBD2
V: TRBV9
size: .
J: TRBJ2-1
DNA: TGTGCCAGCAGCCCGGGACTAGCGGGAAATGAGCAGTTCTTC
CDR3: CASSPGLAGNEQFF

D: TRBD2
V: TRBV5-1
size: .
J: TRBJ2-7
DNA: TGCGCCAGCAGCTTGGCCTCGGGACTAGGGTACTACGAGCAGTACTTC
CDR3: CASSLASGLGYYEQYF

D: .
V: TRBV5-1
size: .
J: TRBJ2-3
DNA: TGCGCCAGCAGCTTGGTCCAGGGAACAGATACGCAGTATTTT
CDR3: CASSLVQGTDTQYF